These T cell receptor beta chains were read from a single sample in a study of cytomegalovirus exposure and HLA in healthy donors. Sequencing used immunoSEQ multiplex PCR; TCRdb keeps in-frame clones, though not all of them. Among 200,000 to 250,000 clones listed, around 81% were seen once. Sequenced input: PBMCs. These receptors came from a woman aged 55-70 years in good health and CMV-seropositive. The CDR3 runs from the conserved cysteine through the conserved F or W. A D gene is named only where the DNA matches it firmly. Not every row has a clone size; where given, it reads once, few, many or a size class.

CDR3 DNA: TGTGCCAGGGTGAACAGGGGCAATCAGCCCCAGCATTTT; CDR3 protein: CARVNRGNQPQHF; D gene: .; V gene: TRBV21-1; J gene: TRBJ1-5; clone size: .
CDR3 DNA: TGTGCCAGTTCCGGACAAGATGGCTACACCTTC; CDR3 protein: CASSGQDGYTF; D gene: .; V gene: TRBV2; J gene: TRBJ1-2; clone size: .
CDR3 DNA: TGTGCCACCAGCAGGGGACTAGCGCCTCAAGAGACCCAGTACTTC; CDR3 protein: CATSRGLAPQETQYF; D gene: TRBD2; V gene: TRBV15; J gene: TRBJ2-5; clone size: .
CDR3 DNA: TGTGCCACCAGCAGAGTCGGGGATTCACCCCTCCACTTT; CDR3 protein: CATSRVGDSPLHF; D gene: .; V gene: TRBV15; J gene: TRBJ1-6; clone size: .
CDR3 DNA: TGTGCCTGGAATGTACCGAGAAATGAAAAACTGTTTTTT; CDR3 protein: CAWNVPRNEKLFF; D gene: .; V gene: TRBV30; J gene: TRBJ1-4; clone size: .
CDR3 DNA: TGTGCCAGCAGTTTCCCCCAGGGGCAATACGAGCAGTACTTC; CDR3 protein: CASSFPQGQYEQYF; D gene: .; V gene: TRBV28; J gene: TRBJ2-7; clone size: few
CDR3 DNA: TGTGCCAGCAGTTTTGCCGGGACAGGGGGTGAAAAACTGTTTTTT; CDR3 protein: CASSFAGTGGEKLFF; D gene: TRBD1; V gene: TRBV28; J gene: TRBJ1-4; clone size: .
CDR3 DNA: TGTGCCAGCAGTGTATCCCGATCTCAGGTGGGCGAGCAGTTCTTC; CDR3 protein: CASSVSRSQVGEQFF; D gene: .; V gene: TRBV6-4; J gene: TRBJ2-1; clone size: .
CDR3 DNA: TGTGCCAGCAGCAATAGGCCGGACAGGGAGGTTTGGACAGATACGCAGTATTTT; CDR3 protein: CASSNRPDREVWTDTQYF; D gene: .; V gene: TRBV21-1; J gene: TRBJ2-3; clone size: .
CDR3 DNA: TGTGCCAGCAGTGAGCCCTCCACAGGGGGCGCGGAGACCCAGTACTTC; CDR3 protein: CASSEPSTGGAETQYF; D gene: TRBD1; V gene: TRBV25-1; J gene: TRBJ2-5; clone size: .
CDR3 DNA: TGTGCCAGCAGCTGGACTAGCGGGAGTTCCAATGAGCAGTTCTTC; CDR3 protein: CASSWTSGSSNEQFF; D gene: TRBD2; V gene: TRBV9; J gene: TRBJ2-1; clone size: .
CDR3 DNA: TGTGCCAGCAGCCCCGGGACTGAGCCAGATACGCAGTATTTT; CDR3 protein: CASSPGTEPDTQYF; D gene: .; V gene: TRBV6-5; J gene: TRBJ2-3; clone size: once
CDR3 DNA: TGTGCCAGCAGCTTAGCCTTAGCAGTTACCTACAATGAGCAGTTCTTC; CDR3 protein: CASSLALAVTYNEQFF; D gene: .; V gene: TRBV11-2; J gene: TRBJ2-1; clone size: .
CDR3 DNA: TGTGCCAGCACAGTAGGGGTAGATACGCAGTATTTT; CDR3 protein: CASTVGVDTQYF; D gene: .; V gene: TRBV5-4; J gene: TRBJ2-3; clone size: .
CDR3 DNA: TGCGCCAGCAGCCAAGAAAGCGCGCGGCAGGGGAACACAGATACGCAGTATTTT; CDR3 protein: CASSQESARQGNTDTQYF; D gene: .; V gene: TRBV4-1; J gene: TRBJ2-3; clone size: .
CDR3 DNA: TGTTCCAGCAGCTTACCTAGTCAAGCGGGGACATTCACCGGGGAGCTGTTTTTT; CDR3 protein: CSSSLPSQAGTFTGELFF; D gene: .; V gene: TRBV7-9; J gene: TRBJ2-2; clone size: once
CDR3 DNA: TGTGCCAGCTCACTTGCCACGTACGGACAGGGGACGTTATACGAGCAGTACTTC; CDR3 protein: CASSLATYGQGTLYEQYF; D gene: TRBD1; V gene: TRBV18; J gene: TRBJ2-7; clone size: .
CDR3 DNA: TGTGCCAGCAGTTCGGGGGGGAGGCCTTACAATGAGCAGTTCTTC; CDR3 protein: CASSSGGRPYNEQFF; D gene: TRBD2; V gene: TRBV7-9; J gene: TRBJ2-1; clone size: .
CDR3 DNA: TGTGCTAGTGGTCTAGGACTAGCGGGAGGGCCAAATGAGCAGTTCTTC; CDR3 protein: CASGLGLAGGPNEQFF; D gene: TRBD2; V gene: TRBV12-5; J gene: TRBJ2-1; clone size: once
CDR3 DNA: TGTGCCAGCAGTGCAACCCAACAGGCCCGTTCTGGAAACACCATATATTTT; CDR3 protein: CASSATQQARSGNTIYF; D gene: .; V gene: TRBV25-1; J gene: TRBJ1-3; clone size: .
CDR3 DNA: TGTGCCAGCAGCTTGACTAGCGGGAATCAAGAGACCCAGTACTTC; CDR3 protein: CASSLTSGNQETQYF; D gene: TRBD2; V gene: TRBV7-3; J gene: TRBJ2-5; clone size: .
CDR3 DNA: TGCGCCAGCAGGGCCGGGGGCACAGATACGCAGTATTTT; CDR3 protein: CASRAGGTDTQYF; D gene: .; V gene: TRBV4-1; J gene: TRBJ2-3; clone size: .
CDR3 DNA: TGCGCCAGCAGCTTGAACGGAGTCAACCCCTACGAGCAGTACTTC; CDR3 protein: CASSLNGVNPYEQYF; D gene: .; V gene: TRBV5-1; J gene: TRBJ2-7; clone size: .
CDR3 DNA: TGTGCCCGGACTAGCGGGAGGGGCCGCCAGTACTTC; CDR3 protein: CARTSGRGRQYF; D gene: TRBD2; V gene: TRBV30; J gene: TRBJ2-7; clone size: once
CDR3 DNA: TGCAGCGTTGCCCGGACAGGGGGTTACGAGCAGTACTTC; CDR3 protein: CSVARTGGYEQYF; D gene: TRBD1; V gene: TRBV29-1; J gene: TRBJ2-7; clone size: few
CDR3 DNA: TGTGCCAGCAGCTGGGGACTAGCGGGAGTACAAACCGGGGAGCTGTTTTTT; CDR3 protein: CASSWGLAGVQTGELFF; D gene: TRBD2; V gene: TRBV7-9; J gene: TRBJ2-2; clone size: .
CDR3 DNA: TGCGCCAGCTCCGGACTAGCGGGAGGTCGCAATGAGCAGTTCTTC; CDR3 protein: CASSGLAGGRNEQFF; D gene: TRBD2; V gene: TRBV5-1; J gene: TRBJ2-1; clone size: .
CDR3 DNA: TGTGCCAGCAGCTTTAGTTGGAGTACTGGGGCCAACGTCCTGACTTTC; CDR3 protein: CASSFSWSTGANVLTF; D gene: .; V gene: TRBV7-2; J gene: TRBJ2-6; clone size: .
CDR3 DNA: TGTGCCAGCAGCATTCAGGGGGCAACGCTTACTGAAGCTTTCTTT; CDR3 protein: CASSIQGATLTEAFF; D gene: TRBD1; V gene: TRBV7-9; J gene: TRBJ1-1; clone size: .
CDR3 DNA: TGTGCCAGCAGCTTGGGTAGGTCCGGGTACACTGAAGCTTTCTTT; CDR3 protein: CASSLGRSGYTEAFF; D gene: .; V gene: TRBV5-4; J gene: TRBJ1-1; clone size: .
CDR3 DNA: TGTGCCAGCAGTGAGGGCCGGAGGGAGACCCAGTACTTC; CDR3 protein: CASSEGRRETQYF; D gene: .; V gene: TRBV27; J gene: TRBJ2-5; clone size: .
CDR3 DNA: TGCGCCAGCAGCTTGGAGGGGGCGAGGGAGACCCAGTACTTC; CDR3 protein: CASSLEGARETQYF; D gene: TRBD1; V gene: TRBV5-1; J gene: TRBJ2-5; clone size: .
CDR3 DNA: TGTGCCAGCCGGGACTCTGGGGCCAACGTCCTGACTTTC; CDR3 protein: CASRDSGANVLTF; D gene: .; V gene: TRBV14; J gene: TRBJ2-6; clone size: .
CDR3 DNA: TGTGCCAGCAGCGTAGGGCAGACTAGCACAGATACGCAGTATTTT; CDR3 protein: CASSVGQTSTDTQYF; D gene: .; V gene: TRBV9; J gene: TRBJ2-3; clone size: .
CDR3 DNA: TGTGCCAGCAGCCCCGGGACAGGGAATTCACCCCTCCACTTT; CDR3 protein: CASSPGTGNSPLHF; D gene: TRBD1; V gene: TRBV16; J gene: TRBJ1-6; clone size: .
CDR3 DNA: TGTGCCAGTAGTATTATGCTAGTTAGCAATCAGCCCCAGCATTTT; CDR3 protein: CASSIMLVSNQPQHF; D gene: .; V gene: TRBV19; J gene: TRBJ1-5; clone size: few
CDR3 DNA: TGCGCCAGGGGGGGGGCGGGAGGCCTGTACTACAATGAGCAGTTCTTC; CDR3 protein: CARGGAGGLYYNEQFF; D gene: TRBD2; V gene: TRBV23-1; J gene: TRBJ2-1; clone size: .
CDR3 DNA: TGTGCCAGCAGCCAAGACAGGGGGAATGAAAAACTGTTTTTT; CDR3 protein: CASSQDRGNEKLFF; D gene: TRBD1; V gene: TRBV4-2; J gene: TRBJ1-4; clone size: once
CDR3 DNA: TGTTCCAGCAGCACGACAGGGGGCACTGAAGCTTTCTTT; CDR3 protein: CSSSTTGGTEAFF; D gene: TRBD1; V gene: TRBV7-9; J gene: TRBJ1-1; clone size: .
CDR3 DNA: TGTGCCAGCAGTGACGGCAGGGTCAATGAGCAGTTCTTC; CDR3 protein: CASSDGRVNEQFF; D gene: .; V gene: TRBV25-1; J gene: TRBJ2-1; clone size: .
CDR3 DNA: TGTGCCTGGAGCGAACAGGGGGGAACTGAAGCTTTCTTT; CDR3 protein: CAWSEQGGTEAFF; D gene: TRBD1; V gene: TRBV30; J gene: TRBJ1-1; clone size: once
CDR3 DNA: TGTGCCAGCAGTGAGGTTGGGACAGAAGAAGCTTTCTTT; CDR3 protein: CASSEVGTEEAFF; D gene: TRBD1; V gene: TRBV6-1; J gene: TRBJ1-1; clone size: .
CDR3 DNA: TGTGCCAGCAGCTTAGTTGCGGTGCCCTTTAGGTACTTC; CDR3 protein: CASSLVAVPFRYF; D gene: .; V gene: TRBV7-8; J gene: TRBJ2-7; clone size: .
CDR3 DNA: TGTGCCAGCAGCCGGGGACTAGCGCGGGGAATCGAGCAGTACTTC; CDR3 protein: CASSRGLARGIEQYF; D gene: TRBD2; V gene: TRBV5-6; J gene: TRBJ2-7; clone size: .
CDR3 DNA: TGCAGCGTATTAGTGGGGACTACCACAGATACGCAGTATTTT; CDR3 protein: CSVLVGTTTDTQYF; D gene: TRBD2; V gene: TRBV29-1; J gene: TRBJ2-3; clone size: once